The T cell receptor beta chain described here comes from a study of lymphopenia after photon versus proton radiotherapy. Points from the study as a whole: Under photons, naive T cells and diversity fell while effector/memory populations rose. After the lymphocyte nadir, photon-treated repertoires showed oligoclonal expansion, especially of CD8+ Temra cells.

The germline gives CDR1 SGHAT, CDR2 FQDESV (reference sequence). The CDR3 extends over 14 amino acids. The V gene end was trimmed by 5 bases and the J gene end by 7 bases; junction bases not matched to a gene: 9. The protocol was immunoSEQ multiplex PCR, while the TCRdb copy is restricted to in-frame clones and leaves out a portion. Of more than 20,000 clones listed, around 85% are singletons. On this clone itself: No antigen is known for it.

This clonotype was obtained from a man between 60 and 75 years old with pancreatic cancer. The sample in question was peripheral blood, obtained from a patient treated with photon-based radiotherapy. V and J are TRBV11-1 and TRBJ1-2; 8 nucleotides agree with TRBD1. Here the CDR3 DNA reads TGTGCCAGCAGCCCTCAGGGGGCGTCTTTTGGCTACACCTTC. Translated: CASSPQGASFGYTF.